Each of the 17 T cell receptor beta chains below was sequenced from the same sample in a study of T cell responses to AZD1222 COVID-19 vaccine. The protocol was immunoSEQ multiplex PCR, while the TCRdb copy is restricted to in-frame clones and leaves out a portion. The sample shows 200,000 to 250,000 clones, under 95% of them seen only once. The sample consisted of peripheral blood, taken on day 0 of MenACWY control vaccination. These receptors all come from an adult in good health.

The rearrangement uses TRBV7-9 and TRBJ1-2, with a weak D call TRBD1 (6 bases). V was clipped by 4 bases and J by 3 bases, with 12 bases between them. The CDR3 is 14 amino acids. Germline V gene sequence: CDR1 SEHNR, CDR2 FQNEAQ (reference sequence). CDR3 sequence: CASSSWTEYYGYTF. As DNA, the CDR3 is TGTGCCAGCAGCTCATGGACAGAGTACTATGGCTACACCTTC.

The rearrangement uses TRBV5-4 and TRBJ1-6; 9 nucleotides align to TRBD1. The CDR3 loop spans 14 amino acids. Germline lookup yields CDR1 SGHNT and CDR2 YYREEE (reference sequence). V lost 5 bases and J lost 9; bases outside the gene matches: 6. The CDR3, as DNA: TGTGCCAGCAGACCACAGGGGGCCGTTTCACCCCTCCACTTT. It yields the protein CASRPQGAVSPLHF.

This sequence joins TRBV3-1 (or the pseudogene TRBV3-2) and TRBJ2-5; 9 nucleotides line up with TRBD2. This CDR3 has 14 amino acids. J was trimmed by 5 bases and V by 4 bases; bases with no gene match: 5. Per the germline V gene, CDR1 is LGHDT and CDR2 is YNNKEL (reference sequence). The DNA for the CDR3 is TGTGCCAGCAGCCCTCATGGACTAGCGGAGACCCAGTACTTC. It codes for CASSPHGLAETQYF.

V is TRBV7-9 and J is TRBJ1-1, with 8 bases aligning to TRBD1. The CDR3 has 13 amino acids. Trimming took 5 bases from V and 4 from J; bases not matched to a gene: 3. Germline lookup yields CDR1 SEHNR and CDR2 FQNEAQ (reference sequence). For the CDR3, the DNA is TGTGCCAGCAGCACACAGGGGGGCACTGAAGCTTTCTTT. Residues: CASSTQGGTEAFF.

The chain has TRBV12-5 and TRBJ1-2; 10 nucleotides agree with TRBD1. V lost 1 base to trimming and J lost 5 bases; unmatched junction nucleotides: 4. CDR3 length: 15 amino acids. Germline-derived CDR1 and CDR2 are LGHNT and FRNRAP. The CDR3 coding sequence is TGTGCTAGTGGTTTGGGACAGGGGGCTTTTTATGGCTACACCTTC. Translation: CASGLGQGAFYGYTF.

The V and J genes are TRBV3-1 (or the pseudogene TRBV3-2) and TRBJ1-2; 11 nucleotides line up with TRBD1. There are 15 residues in the CDR3. J was trimmed by 6 bases and V by 1 base; bases with no gene match: 4. Germline V gene sequence: CDR1 LGHDT, CDR2 YNNKEL (reference sequence). CDR3 DNA: TGTGCCAGCAGCCAAGTCGGGACAGGGGGAGATGGCTACACCTTC. It yields the protein CASSQVGTGGDGYTF.

The V call is TRBV6-2 or TRBV6-3, the J call TRBJ2-3; D may be TRBD2 (5 bases). This CDR3 spans 16 amino acids. V was cut by 6 bases and J by 0 bases, with 16 bases left in between. The germline V gene encodes CDR1 MNHEY and CDR2 SVGEGT. As DNA, the CDR3 is TGTGCCAGCAGCCCCCTAGGACTCCGTAGCACAGATACGCAGTATTTT. Its translation is CASSPLGLRSTDTQYF.

The rearrangement uses TRBV19 and TRBJ1-1; maybe TRBD1 (6 bases). Trimming removed 3 bases at V and 11 bases at J, with 16 bases between. Looked up from germline, CDR1 is LNHDA and CDR2 is SQIVND (reference sequence). The CDR3 extends over 13 amino acids. CDR3 protein: CASSIVGGPKAFF. The CDR3 coding sequence is TGTGCCAGTAGTATTGTGGGGGGGCCAAAGGCTTTCTTT.

This chain links TRBV27 with TRBJ2-1, with 9 bases matching TRBD1. Germline CDR1 MNHEY, CDR2 SMNVEV (reference sequence). With 6 bases clipped from V and 2 bases from J, the junction kept 5 bases outside the gene matches. The CDR3 has 15 amino acids. CDR3 protein: CASRPGQGPYNEQFF. The DNA of the CDR3 is TGTGCCAGCAGACCAGGACAGGGGCCCTACAATGAGCAGTTCTTC.

The chain recombines TRBV19 with TRBJ2-7; 11 bases are shared with TRBD1. Per germline, CDR1 LNHDA and CDR2 SQIVND (reference sequence). The CDR3 has 14 residues. V shed 8 bases, J shed 5 bases, and the junction held 8 bases outside the gene matches. The CDR3: CASEGQGGFDEQYF. DNA of the CDR3: TGTGCCAGTGAGGGACAGGGGGGTTTCGACGAGCAGTACTTC.

CDR3 coding DNA: TGTGCCAGTAGTTGGACTAGCGGGGGGGCGGGTGAGCAGTTCTTC. This encodes CASSWTSGGAGEQFF. V gene TRBV19 combines with J gene TRBJ2-1; 15 nucleotides line up with TRBD2. V trimming: 5 bases; J trimming: 9 bases; junction bases outside the gene matches: 5. This CDR3 is built from 15 residues. The germline gives CDR1 LNHDA, CDR2 SQIVND (reference sequence).

V and J are TRBV3-1 (or the pseudogene TRBV3-2) and TRBJ1-2; the match to TRBD1 covers 8 bases. J was trimmed by 6 bases and V by 0 bases; bases with no gene match: 9. In germline, CDR1 is LGHDT, CDR2 YNNKEL (reference sequence). The CDR3 runs to 16 residues. The CDR3 nucleotides are TGTGCCAGCAGCCAAGATGGGGGAGCAGGGGGCAATGGCTACACCTTC. Its translation: CASSQDGGAGGNGYTF.

The rearrangement joins TRBV28 to TRBJ1-1, with TRBD1 identical over 7 bases. With 5 bases clipped from V and 10 bases from J, the junction kept 13 bases outside the gene matches. CDR3 length equals 14 residues. The V gene's germline CDR1 is MDHEN and CDR2 SYDVKM. The CDR3 is CASSLPGQREGAFF. The CDR3, as DNA: TGTGCCAGCAGTCTGCCGGGACAGAGAGAGGGAGCTTTCTTT.

The chain joins TRBV5-1 to TRBJ1-1, with TRBD1 identical over 8 bases. J gave up 1 base and V 3 bases, and 5 bases lay outside the gene matches. This CDR3 contains 15 residues. Germline loops: CDR1 SGHRS, CDR2 YFSETQ. CDR3: CASSWTGTGNTEAFF. As DNA, the CDR3 is TGCGCCAGCAGCTGGACCGGGACAGGGAACACTGAAGCTTTCTTT.

The chain employs TRBV5-1 and TRBJ1-6; perhaps TRBD1 as D (6 bases). The CDR3 has 16 amino acids. From germline, CDR1 is SGHRS and CDR2 YFSETQ. V was cut by 4 bases and J by 7 bases, with 18 bases left in between. The CDR3 here is CASSRGSQGRNSPLHF. In DNA form, the CDR3 reads TGCGCCAGCAGCCGAGGGTCACAGGGACGGAATTCACCCCTCCACTTT.

The V gene is TRBV2, the J gene TRBJ2-5; D not certain. The CDR3 is 10 residues long. V lost 5 bases and J lost 3, with 1 base in between. The germline V gene has CDR1 SNHLY and CDR2 FYNNEI. The CDR3 nucleotides are TGTGCCAGCAGTAAAGAGACCCAGTACTTC. Its protein product is CASSKETQYF. Together with reference TRBV2 and TRBJ2-5, the CDR3 gives the full variable domain: EPEVTQTPSHQVTQMGQEVILRCVPISNHLYFYWYRQILGQKVEFLVSFYNNEISEKSEIFDDQFSVERPDGSNFTLKIRSTKLEDSAMYFCASSKETQYFGPGTRLLVL.

The chain is built from TRBV5-1 and TRBJ2-3; TRBD1 might be the D (5 bases). Germline CDR1 reads SGHRS; CDR2 reads YFSETQ. V lost 4 bases and J lost 9, with 15 bases in between. This CDR3 region has 13 residues. CDR3 DNA: TGCGCCAGCAGCCCAGGACACACACGGACGCAGTATTTT. It translates to CASSPGHTRTQYF.